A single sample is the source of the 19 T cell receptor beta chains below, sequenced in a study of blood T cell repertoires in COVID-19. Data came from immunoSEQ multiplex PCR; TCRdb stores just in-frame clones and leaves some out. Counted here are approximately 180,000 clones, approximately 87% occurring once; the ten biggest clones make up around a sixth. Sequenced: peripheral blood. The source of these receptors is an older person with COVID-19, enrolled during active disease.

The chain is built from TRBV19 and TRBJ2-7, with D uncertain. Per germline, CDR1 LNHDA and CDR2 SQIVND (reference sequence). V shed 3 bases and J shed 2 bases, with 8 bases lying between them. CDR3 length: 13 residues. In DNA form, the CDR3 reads TGTGCCAGTAGTATGGGCAAAACCTACGAGCAGTACTTC. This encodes CASSMGKTYEQYF.

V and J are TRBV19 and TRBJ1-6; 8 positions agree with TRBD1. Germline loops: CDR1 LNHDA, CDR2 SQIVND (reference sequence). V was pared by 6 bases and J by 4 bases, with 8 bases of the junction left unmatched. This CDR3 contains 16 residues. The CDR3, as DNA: TGTGCCAGTAGGGAACAGGGGGATCCTTATAATTCACCCCTCCACTTT. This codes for CASREQGDPYNSPLHF.

CDR3 region: CASSHRSGTGGFIGRELFF. The CDR3 coding sequence is TGTGCCAGCAGCCACAGGAGTGGGACAGGGGGCTTCATCGGTCGGGAGCTGTTTTTT. This sequence joins TRBV28 and TRBJ2-2, with 12 bases lining up with TRBD1. V shed 6 bases, J shed 9 bases, and the junction held 20 bases outside the gene matches. This CDR3 comprises 19 residues. The germline V gene encodes CDR1 MDHEN and CDR2 SYDVKM. The full variable domain, completed using reference TRBV28 and TRBJ2-2, is DVKVTQSSRYLVKRTGEKVFLECVQDMDHENMFWYRQDPGLGLRLIYFSYDVKMKEKGDIPEGYSVSREKKERFSLILESASTNQTSMYLCASSHRSGTGGFIGRELFFGEGSRLTVL.

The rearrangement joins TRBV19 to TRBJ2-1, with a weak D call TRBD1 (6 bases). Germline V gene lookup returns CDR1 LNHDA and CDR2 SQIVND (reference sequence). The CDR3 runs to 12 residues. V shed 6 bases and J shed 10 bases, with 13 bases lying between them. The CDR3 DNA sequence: TGTGCCAGTAGCGAACAGGGCCGCGAGCAGTTCTTC. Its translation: CASSEQGREQFF.

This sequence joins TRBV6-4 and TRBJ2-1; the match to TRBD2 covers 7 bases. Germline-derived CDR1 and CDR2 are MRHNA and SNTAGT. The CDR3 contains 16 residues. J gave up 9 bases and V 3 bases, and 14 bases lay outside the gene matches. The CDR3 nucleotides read TGTGCCAGCAGTGAAAGTGGGCGGGAGAAGCTGCCTGAGCAGTTCTTC. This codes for CASSESGREKLPEQFF.

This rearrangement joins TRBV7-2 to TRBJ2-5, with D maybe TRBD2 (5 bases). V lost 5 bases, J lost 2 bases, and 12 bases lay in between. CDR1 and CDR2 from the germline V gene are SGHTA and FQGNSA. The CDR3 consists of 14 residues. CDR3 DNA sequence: TGTGCCAGCAGCCAATCCGGGATTCAAGAGACCCAGTACTTC. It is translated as CASSQSGIQETQYF.

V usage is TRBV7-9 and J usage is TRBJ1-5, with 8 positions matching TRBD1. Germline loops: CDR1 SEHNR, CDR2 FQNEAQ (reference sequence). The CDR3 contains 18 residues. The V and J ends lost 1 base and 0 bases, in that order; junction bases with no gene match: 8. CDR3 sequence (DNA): TGTGCCAGCAGCTTAGGGACAGGGTTTCTTGGTAGCAATCAGCCCCAGCATTTT. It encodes CASSLGTGFLGSNQPQHF. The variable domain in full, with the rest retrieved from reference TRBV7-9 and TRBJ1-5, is DTGVSQNPRHKITKRGQNVTFRCDPISEHNRLYWYRQTLGQGPEFLTYFQNEAQLEKSRLLSDRFSAERPKGSFSTLEIQRTEQGDSAMYLCASSLGTGFLGSNQPQHFGDGTRLSIL.

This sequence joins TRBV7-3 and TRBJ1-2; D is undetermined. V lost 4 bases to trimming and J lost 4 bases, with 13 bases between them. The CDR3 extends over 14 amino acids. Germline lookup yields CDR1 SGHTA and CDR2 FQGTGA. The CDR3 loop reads CASSSTRGGYGYTF. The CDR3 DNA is TGTGCCAGCAGCTCAACCCGGGGTGGCTATGGCTACACCTTC.

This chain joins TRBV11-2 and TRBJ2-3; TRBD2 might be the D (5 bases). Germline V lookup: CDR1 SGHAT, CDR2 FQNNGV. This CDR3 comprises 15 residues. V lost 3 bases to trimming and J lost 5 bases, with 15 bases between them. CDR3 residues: CASSFSRGLGDTQYF. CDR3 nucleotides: TGTGCCAGCAGCTTTAGCCGCGGGCTTGGAGATACGCAGTATTTT.

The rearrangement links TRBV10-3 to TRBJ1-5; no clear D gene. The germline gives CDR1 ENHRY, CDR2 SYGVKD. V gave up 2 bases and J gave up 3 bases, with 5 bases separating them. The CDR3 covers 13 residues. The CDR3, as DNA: TGTGCCATCAGTGAGGCGGACAATCAGCCCCAGCATTTT. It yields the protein CAISEADNQPQHF.

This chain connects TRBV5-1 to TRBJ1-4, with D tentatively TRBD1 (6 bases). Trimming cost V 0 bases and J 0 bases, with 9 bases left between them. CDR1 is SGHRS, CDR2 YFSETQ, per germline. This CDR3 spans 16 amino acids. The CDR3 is CASSLGGLSTNEKLFF. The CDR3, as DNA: TGCGCCAGCAGCTTGGGGGGGCTCTCAACTAATGAAAAACTGTTTTTT.

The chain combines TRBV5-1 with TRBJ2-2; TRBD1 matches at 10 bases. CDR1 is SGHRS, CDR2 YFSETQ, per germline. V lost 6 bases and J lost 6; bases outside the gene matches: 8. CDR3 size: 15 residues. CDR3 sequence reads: CASMTGGVFAGELFF. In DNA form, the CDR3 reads TGCGCCAGCATGACAGGGGGCGTTTTCGCCGGGGAGCTGTTTTTT.

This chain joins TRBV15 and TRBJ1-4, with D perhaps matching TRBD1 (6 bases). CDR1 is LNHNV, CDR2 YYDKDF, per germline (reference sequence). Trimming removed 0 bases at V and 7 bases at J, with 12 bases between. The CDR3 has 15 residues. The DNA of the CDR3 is TGTGCCACCAGCAGAGAACAGGGAAACGCTGAAAAACTGTTTTTT. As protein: CATSREQGNAEKLFF. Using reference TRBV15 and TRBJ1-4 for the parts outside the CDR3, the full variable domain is DAMVIQNPRYQVTQFGKPVTLSCSQTLNHNVMYWYQQKSSQAPKLLFHYYDKDFNNEADTPDNFQSRRPNTSFCFLDIRSPGLGDTAMYLCATSREQGNAEKLFFGSGTQLSVL.

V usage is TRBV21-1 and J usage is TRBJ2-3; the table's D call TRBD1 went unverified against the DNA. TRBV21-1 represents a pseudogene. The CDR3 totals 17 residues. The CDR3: CASSKQGQGGLTDTQYF. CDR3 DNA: TGTGCCAGCAGCAAACAGGGACAGGGGGGACTCACAGATACGCAGTATTTT.

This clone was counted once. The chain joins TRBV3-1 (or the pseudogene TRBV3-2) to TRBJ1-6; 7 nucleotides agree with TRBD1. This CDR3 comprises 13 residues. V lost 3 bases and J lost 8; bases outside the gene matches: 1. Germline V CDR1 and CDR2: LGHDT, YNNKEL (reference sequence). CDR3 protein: CASSQGQYSPLHF. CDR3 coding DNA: TGTGCCAGCAGCCAGGGACAGTATTCACCCCTCCACTTT.

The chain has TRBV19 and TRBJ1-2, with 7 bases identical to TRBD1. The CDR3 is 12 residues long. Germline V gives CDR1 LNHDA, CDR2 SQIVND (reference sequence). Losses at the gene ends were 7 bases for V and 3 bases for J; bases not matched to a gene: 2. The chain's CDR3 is CASKGADYGYTF. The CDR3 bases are TGTGCCAGTAAGGGGGCGGACTATGGCTACACCTTC.

Here the CDR3 DNA reads TGTGCCTGGAGTGGGACTAGCGGGAACTACAATGAGCAGTTCTTC. Protein: CAWSGTSGNYNEQFF. The chain uses TRBV30 and TRBJ2-1; 12 bases agree with TRBD2. Germline V lookup: CDR1 GTSNPN, CDR2 SVGIG (reference sequence). The CDR3 sequence is 15 residues long. Unmatched junction bases numbered 1, after V lost 1 base and J lost 3 bases.

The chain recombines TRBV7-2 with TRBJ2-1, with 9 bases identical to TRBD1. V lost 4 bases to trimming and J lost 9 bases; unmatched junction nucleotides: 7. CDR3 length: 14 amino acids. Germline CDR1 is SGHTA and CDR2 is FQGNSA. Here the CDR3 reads CASSSNRGQGEQFF. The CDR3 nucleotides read TGTGCCAGCAGCTCAAACAGGGGGCAGGGTGAGCAGTTCTTC.

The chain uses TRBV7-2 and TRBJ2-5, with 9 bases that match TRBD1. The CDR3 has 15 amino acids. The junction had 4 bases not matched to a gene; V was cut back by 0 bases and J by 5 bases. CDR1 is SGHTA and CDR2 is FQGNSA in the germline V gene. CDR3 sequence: CASSLAGQGWETQYF. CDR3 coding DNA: TGTGCCAGCAGCTTAGCGGGACAGGGTTGGGAGACCCAGTACTTC.